This record covers a single T cell receptor beta chain. Its antigen is currently unknown. This entry belongs to a study of T cells in Graves' hyperthyroidism and ophthalmopathy. Patients aged 18 to 65 had newly diagnosed hyperthyroidism lasting under 2 months. Criteria for exclusion of patients were uncontrolled infection, other autoimmune disease, pregnancy or lactation. Orbital computed tomography and thyroid ultrasound, together with serum TRAb and thyroxine and clinical symptoms, were used for diagnoses. Study outcomes and limitations: Before onset, by a median of approximately 5.9 months, the model predicted ophthalmopathy.

Authors of the study amplified TCR beta CDR3 regions from RNA transcripts. A set of HTBI primers served as the primers for a first-round RT-PCR of the TCR CDR3. TCRdb redid the calling of the multiplex PCR reads with MiXCR, one entry per CDR3 protein. The profile shows hundreds of thousands of distinct CDR3 sequences, about 45% of them singletons. The CDR3 consists of 12 residues. The V end lost 0 bases, the J end lost 11 bases, and 10 bases lay between the germline ends. Germline V gives CDR1 SGHAT, CDR2 FQNNGV. This sequence joins TRBV11-2 and TRBJ2-5; D may be TRBD2 (5 bases). Specimen: peripheral blood or thyroid tissue (not recorded which). The TCR originated in a woman aged 18-29 years with Graves' hyperthyroidism. CDR3 amino acids: CASSLETGEQYF. In DNA form, the CDR3 reads TGTGCCAGCAGCTTAGAGACCGGGGAGCAGTACTTC.